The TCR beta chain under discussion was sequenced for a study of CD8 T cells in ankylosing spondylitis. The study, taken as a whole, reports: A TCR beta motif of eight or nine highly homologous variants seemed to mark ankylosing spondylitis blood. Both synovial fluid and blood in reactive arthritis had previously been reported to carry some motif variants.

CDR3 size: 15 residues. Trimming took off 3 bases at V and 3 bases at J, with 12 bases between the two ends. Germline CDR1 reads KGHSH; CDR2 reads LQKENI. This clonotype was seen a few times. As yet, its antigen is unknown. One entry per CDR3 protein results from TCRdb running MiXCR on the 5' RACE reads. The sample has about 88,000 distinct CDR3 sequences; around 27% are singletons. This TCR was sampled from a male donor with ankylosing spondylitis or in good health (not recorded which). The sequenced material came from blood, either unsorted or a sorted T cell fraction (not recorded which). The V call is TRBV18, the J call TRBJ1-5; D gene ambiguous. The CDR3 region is CASSPVLQANQPQHF. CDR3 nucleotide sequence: TGTGCCAGCTCACCGGTCCTCCAGGCCAATCAGCCCCAGCATTTT.